This paragraph reports one T cell receptor beta chain. Its antigen is unknown. The read falls 3 residues short of the CDR3 end, and the missing part is taken from the germline J gene. Each participant carried one incident cervical HPV16 infection only. This record belongs to a study of T cells in women clearing cervical HPV infection. Overall study findings and caveats: Effector/memory and HPV-specific T cells were not isolated, and association timing is unknown. CIN3+ cases had significantly higher TCR repertoire richness than controls, but evenness did not differ.

The CDR3 covers 16 residues. Germline CDR1 and CDR2: DFQATT and SNEGSKA (reference sequence). Trimming removed 2 bases from V and 0 bases from J; junction bases left unmatched: 6. The protocol was immunoSEQ multiplex PCR, while the TCRdb copy is restricted to in-frame clones and leaves out a portion. Seen in this sample are more than 20,000 clones; the ten most common clones hold more than 6%. The chain has TRBV20-1 and TRBJ2-2; TRBD2 agrees at 7 bases. This receptor was obtained from a woman aged 18 to 69 with a cervical HPV16 infection that either progressed to CIN3+ or cleared (not recorded which). Material for sequencing was blood buffy coat. The covered CDR3 bases are TGCAGTGCTAGACCTCTAGCGGCCGCGAACACCGGGGAG. It translates to CSARPLAAANTGE. The whole CDR3 region reads CSARPLAAANTGELFF.